The 32 T cell receptor beta chains presented below share a single source sample, sequenced in a study of T cell changes during pregnancy in multiple sclerosis. Sequencing used immunoSEQ multiplex PCR; TCRdb keeps in-frame clones, though not all of them. The table shows about 44,000 clones, with about 88% occurring only once. The sample here was CD8+ T cells from peripheral blood mononuclear cells, taken after pregnancy. Source of these receptors: a female donor in good health, enrolled as a control in a pregnancy study.

This chain joins TRBV27 and TRBJ2-7; a possible D gene is TRBD1 (5 bases). Germline CDR1 reads MNHEY; CDR2 reads SMNVEV (reference sequence). The germline V and J ends were trimmed by 5 bases and 3 bases, with 8 bases remaining between them. The CDR3 runs to 12 residues. The CDR3 loop reads CASSPQGYEQYF. CDR3 coding DNA: TGTGCCAGCAGTCCCCAGGGCTACGAGCAGTACTTC.

CDR3 sequence reads: CASSVGRDREKGYTF. CDR3 nucleotide sequence: TGTGCCAGCAGCGTAGGACGAGACAGGGAGAAGGGCTACACCTTC. This chain joins TRBV9 and TRBJ1-2, with 7 bases matching TRBD1. The J segment lost 8 bases and the V segment lost 0 bases, leaving 10 bases of the junction unmatched. The CDR3 extends over 15 amino acids. The germline V gene encodes CDR1 SGDLS and CDR2 YYNGEE.

This clone was detected a few times. The rearrangement uses TRBV9 and TRBJ1-2; D remains ambiguous. V lost 2 bases, J lost 5 bases, and 13 bases lay in between. Germline lookup yields CDR1 SGDLS and CDR2 YYNGEE. The CDR3 totals 14 residues. The CDR3 reads CASSVWGSGYGYTF. In DNA, the CDR3 is TGTGCCAGCAGCGTTTGGGGTTCGGGGTATGGCTACACCTTC.

The rearrangement uses TRBV16 and TRBJ1-6; D remains ambiguous. Trimming cost V 4 bases and J 10 bases, with 17 bases left between them. Germline CDR1 KGHSY, CDR2 FQNENV. This CDR3 has 15 residues. CDR3 nucleotide sequence: TGTGCCAGCAGCCCCCGCGGGGAATCGGACTCACCCCTCCACTTT. This gives the protein CASSPRGESDSPLHF.

The chain combines TRBV30 with TRBJ2-3; D perhaps matches TRBD2 (5 bases). Looked up from germline, CDR1 is GTSNPN and CDR2 is SVGIG (reference sequence). This CDR3 has 14 residues. With 0 bases removed from V and 3 bases from J, the gap between germline ends came to 10 bases. The chain's CDR3 is CAWSVPGVTDTQYF. CDR3 coding DNA: TGTGCCTGGAGTGTACCCGGGGTAACAGATACGCAGTATTTT.

The chain is built from TRBV19 and TRBJ2-1, with 7 bases lining up with TRBD1. The germline V gene has CDR1 LNHDA and CDR2 SQIVND (reference sequence). V lost 5 bases and J lost 8; bases outside the gene matches: 9. This CDR3 comprises 14 residues. CDR3 protein: CASSPGTEVDEQFF. In DNA, the CDR3 is TGTGCCAGTAGTCCTGGGACAGAAGTCGATGAGCAGTTCTTC.

The chain has TRBV13 and TRBJ2-4, with TRBD1 as a possible D gene (7 bases). The CDR3 runs 15 residues. Between the trimmed V and J ends, which lost 5 bases and 8 bases, there was a span of 19 bases. Germline CDR1 is PRHDT and CDR2 is FYEKMQ (reference sequence). The DNA for the CDR3 is TGTGCCAGCAGCCCAGGGGGGACCCCCTTTCACATTCAGTACTTC. This encodes CASSPGGTPFHIQYF.

The chain carries TRBV28 and TRBJ2-3; no clear D gene. The length of the CDR3 is 14 residues. The V gene lost 4 bases and the J gene lost 1 base, with 9 bases spanning the gap. Germline-derived CDR1 and CDR2 are MDHEN and SYDVKM. The CDR3, as DNA: TGTGCCAGCAGTTCCCTAACTCGCACAGATACGCAGTATTTT. This codes for CASSSLTRTDTQYF.

The chain combines TRBV14 with TRBJ1-2; D gene uncertain. Germline V lookup: CDR1 SGHDN, CDR2 FVKESK. The germline V and J ends were trimmed by 1 base and 4 bases, with 13 bases remaining between them. The CDR3 is made up of 15 amino acids. This CDR3 reads CASSQVLGVGYGYTF. CDR3 bases: TGTGCCAGCAGCCAAGTGTTGGGAGTCGGCTATGGCTACACCTTC. The complete variable domain, with remaining parts taken from reference TRBV14 and TRBJ1-2, reads EAGVTQFPSHSVIEKGQTVTLRCDPISGHDNLYWYRRVMGKEIKFLLHFVKESKQDESGMPNNRFLAERTGGTYSTLKVQPAELEDSGVYFCASSQVLGVGYGYTFGSGTRLTVV.

The rearrangement uses TRBV4-3 and TRBJ2-2, with D possibly TRBD1 on 5 matching bases. V lost 0 bases to trimming and J lost 4 bases, with 12 bases between them. Germline CDR1 is LGHNA and CDR2 is YSLEER. There are 16 residues in the CDR3. As DNA, the CDR3 is TGCGCCAGCAGCCAAGACAGGGAAAGCCGCACCGGGGAGCTGTTTTTT. Amino acids: CASSQDRESRTGELFF.

The chain employs TRBV11-2 and TRBJ2-7; TRBD1 might be the D (5 bases). This CDR3 has 13 residues. V shed 2 bases and J shed 3 bases, with 8 bases lying between them. Per the germline V gene, CDR1 is SGHAT and CDR2 is FQNNGV. DNA for the CDR3: TGTGCCAGCAGCTTACGACAGAACTACGAGCAGTACTTC. Protein: CASSLRQNYEQYF.

This chain uses TRBV4-3 with TRBJ2-7; TRBD2 matches 9 bases. With 4 bases clipped from V and 4 bases from J, the junction kept 8 bases outside the gene matches. The germline gives CDR1 LGHNA, CDR2 YSLEER. This CDR3 region has 15 residues. The CDR3 DNA sequence: TGCGCCAGCAGCCTAGGGGCGGGGGGGTTTTACGAGCAGTACTTC. This gives the protein CASSLGAGGFYEQYF.

The genes are TRBV10-3 and TRBJ1-2, with 12 bases lining up with TRBD1. Germline lookup yields CDR1 ENHRY and CDR2 SYGVKD. Trimming cost V 5 bases and J 8 bases; bases outside gene matches: 9. The CDR3 loop spans 15 amino acids. The CDR3 reads CAISPGTGGALGYTF. The CDR3 bases are TGTGCCATCAGTCCAGGGACAGGGGGCGCGTTAGGCTACACCTTC.

This rearrangement joins TRBV2 to TRBJ1-3; maybe TRBD1 (5 bases). V was clipped by 7 bases and J by 0 bases, with 13 bases between them. The V gene's germline CDR1 is SNHLY and CDR2 FYNNEI. This CDR3 has 15 amino acids. CDR3: CASNLGGGSGNTIYF. The CDR3 DNA reads as TGTGCCAGCAATCTAGGCGGGGGCTCTGGAAACACCATATATTTT.

The chain recombines TRBV2 with TRBJ1-4; 7 positions agree with TRBD1. V dropped 5 bases and J dropped 6; count of bases not matched to a gene: 12. The CDR3 is 16 residues long. Germline CDR1 reads SNHLY; CDR2 reads FYNNEI. CDR3 amino acids: CASSYPDREGDEKLFF. The CDR3 DNA sequence: TGTGCCAGCAGTTACCCCGACAGGGAAGGGGATGAAAAACTGTTTTTT.

The chain has TRBV27 and TRBJ1-1; D remains unclear. The V end lost 10 bases, the J end lost 5 bases, and 17 bases lay between the germline ends. This CDR3 contains 13 residues. Per germline, CDR1 MNHEY and CDR2 SMNVEV (reference sequence). The CDR3 spells CATRETPRTEAFF. The CDR3 DNA is TGTGCCACCCGGGAGACCCCGAGGACTGAAGCTTTCTTT.

The CDR3 nucleotides are TGTGCCAGCAGTTACCTTCAGGGGAACACTGAAGCTTTCTTT. Its translation: CASSYLQGNTEAFF. The gene calls are TRBV6-5 and TRBJ1-1; D is perhaps TRBD1 (5 bases). The V gene's germline CDR1 is MNHEY and CDR2 SVGAGI. V shed 2 bases and J shed 1 base, with 8 bases lying between them. This CDR3 comprises 14 residues.

This sequence joins TRBV7-8 and TRBJ2-5; D is perhaps TRBD2 (6 bases). The germline V gene has CDR1 SGHVS and CDR2 FQNEAQ. Trimming took 2 bases from V and 1 from J, leaving 8 bases between them. The CDR3 length is 14 residues. The CDR3: CASSLSGGQETQYF. CDR3 nucleotides: TGTGCCAGCAGCTTATCCGGGGGCCAAGAGACCCAGTACTTC.

The V call is TRBV4-3, the J call TRBJ2-1; TRBD2 matches at 10 bases. The germline gives CDR1 LGHNA, CDR2 YSLEER. The V and J ends lost 0 bases and 10 bases, in that order; junction bases with no gene match: 6. The CDR3 is 15 amino acids. CDR3 loop: CASSQDKRGGMEQFF. The DNA for the CDR3 is TGCGCCAGCAGCCAAGATAAGCGGGGGGGCATGGAGCAGTTCTTC.

The chain combines TRBV7-2 with TRBJ2-1; TRBD2 might be the D (5 bases). Trimming removed 1 base from V and 2 bases from J, with 9 bases in between. This CDR3 comprises 15 residues. The germline CDR1 and CDR2 sequences are SGHTA and FQGNSA. CDR3 DNA: TGTGCCAGCAGCTTAGGGCGGGCACCCTACAATGAGCAGTTCTTC. This codes for CASSLGRAPYNEQFF.

The V call is TRBV7-9, the J call TRBJ2-3; TRBD2 matches 8 bases. The CDR3 extends over 16 amino acids. The junction had 4 bases not matched to a gene; V was cut back by 2 bases and J by 0 bases. Germline CDR1 reads SEHNR; CDR2 reads FQNEAQ (reference sequence). The CDR3: CASSLNRGGSTDTQYF. The CDR3 nucleotides read TGTGCCAGCAGCTTAAACCGGGGGGGTAGCACAGATACGCAGTATTTT. Looking up the rest from reference TRBV7-9 and TRBJ2-3 gives the full variable domain: DTGVSQNPRHKITKRGQNVTFRCDPISEHNRLYWYRQTLGQGPEFLTYFQNEAQLEKSRLLSDRFSAERPKGSFSTLEIQRTEQGDSAMYLCASSLNRGGSTDTQYFGPGTRLTVL.

This chain uses TRBV6-5 with TRBJ2-4, with 7 bases fitting TRBD2. The CDR3 is made up of 13 amino acids. Germline CDR1 reads MNHEY; CDR2 reads SVGAGI. V trimming: 10 bases; J trimming: 8 bases; junction bases outside the gene matches: 11. CDR3 protein: CATSVLGGDIQYF. The CDR3 bases are TGTGCCACCTCGGTCCTGGGGGGGGACATTCAGTACTTC.

The chain couples TRBV15 to TRBJ1-1; D perhaps matches TRBD1 (5 bases). Germline-derived CDR1 and CDR2 are LNHNV and YYDKDF (reference sequence). CDR3 size: 15 residues. V gave up 3 bases and J gave up 0 bases, with 11 bases separating them. Written as DNA, the CDR3 is TGTGCCACCAGCAGTTCTGGGACTTTGAACACTGAAGCTTTCTTT. It encodes CATSSSGTLNTEAFF.

The V gene is TRBV10-3, the J gene TRBJ2-7, with 7 bases that match TRBD1. From germline, CDR1 is ENHRY and CDR2 SYGVKD. The V and J ends lost 4 bases and 2 bases, in that order; junction bases with no gene match: 5. The CDR3 has 14 residues. The CDR3 nucleotides read TGTGCCATCAGTGGGGACAGAGAGCCCTACGAGCAGTACTTC. Protein product: CAISGDREPYEQYF.

The chain combines TRBV27 with TRBJ1-4; the match to TRBD1 covers 7 bases. This CDR3 spans 14 amino acids. Germline CDR1 is MNHEY and CDR2 is SMNVEV (reference sequence). V shed 3 bases, J shed 12 bases, and the junction held 10 bases outside the gene matches. CDR3 sequence (DNA): TGTGCCAGCAGTTTCGGGGTGACAGGGCCGGAACTGTTTTTT. Translation: CASSFGVTGPELFF.

J is TRBJ1-4 and V is TRBV21-1. TRBV21-1 represents a pseudogene. This CDR3 spans 17 amino acids. CDR3 DNA: TGTGCCAGCAGCAAAATCTCCGGTCGCAATGCGGGTGAAAAACTGTTTTTT. Its protein product is CASSKISGRNAGEKLFF.

This clone was seen just once. The rearrangement uses TRBV15 and TRBJ2-7; maybe TRBD2 (7 bases). Germline V lookup: CDR1 LNHNV, CDR2 YYDKDF (reference sequence). This CDR3 spans 15 amino acids. V lost 6 bases and J lost 2, with 17 bases in between. CDR3 nucleotides: TGTGCCACCAGGAAGGGCGGGGGCGAACCCTACGAGCAGTACTTC. It codes for CATRKGGGEPYEQYF.

The CDR3 reads CASSSPPTSGPYEQYF. The CDR3 DNA reads TGTGCCAGCAGTTCCCCGCCGACTAGCGGGCCCTACGAGCAGTACTTC. The chain uses TRBV28 and TRBJ2-7; TRBD2 agrees at 10 bases. CDR3 size: 16 residues. From germline, CDR1 is MDHEN and CDR2 SYDVKM. With 4 bases clipped from V and 2 bases from J, the junction kept 8 bases outside the gene matches. Based on the CDR3 plus reference TRBV28 and TRBJ2-7, the full variable domain is DVKVTQSSRYLVKRTGEKVFLECVQDMDHENMFWYRQDPGLGLRLIYFSYDVKMKEKGDIPEGYSVSREKKERFSLILESASTNQTSMYLCASSSPPTSGPYEQYFGPGTRLTVT.

This chain uses TRBV4-3 with TRBJ2-7; 10 bases are shared with TRBD1. Trimming cost V 2 bases and J 5 bases; bases outside gene matches: 9. The CDR3 consists of 16 residues. Looked up from germline, CDR1 is LGHNA and CDR2 is YSLEER. This CDR3 is CASSQYAGTGVDEQYF. CDR3 nucleotides: TGCGCCAGCAGCCAATACGCGGGGACAGGGGTCGACGAGCAGTACTTC.

A remark on this clone: One end of the junction is discordant with germline, which a read error may explain. This chain connects TRBV7-7 to TRBJ2-1; D unclear. The germline CDR1 and CDR2 sequences are SSHAT and FNYEAQ (reference sequence). There are 15 residues in the CDR3. In DNA, the CDR3 is TGTGCTAGCAGCCCTGGAGACTTCTCCTACAATGAGCAGTTCTTC. Translation: CASSPGDFSYNEQFF.

The V call is TRBV10-3, the J call TRBJ2-3; no reliable D call. CDR3 size: 15 residues. Deletions cut 1 base from V and 0 bases from J, with 8 bases between. CDR1 and CDR2 from the germline V gene are ENHRY and SYGVKD. The CDR3 sequence is CAISEFQASTDTQYF. In nucleotides, the CDR3 is TGTGCCATCAGTGAGTTCCAGGCTAGCACAGATACGCAGTATTTT.

This clone has just one count. The gene calls are TRBV5-8 and TRBJ1-5; a possible D gene is TRBD1 (5 bases). The V end was cut by 2 bases, the J end by 4 bases, with 7 bases between. From germline, CDR1 is SGHTS and CDR2 YDEGEE. CDR3 size: 13 residues. CDR3 in DNA: TGTGCCAGCAGCTTCCCAGGGAATCAGCCCCAGCATTTT. It is translated as CASSFPGNQPQHF.